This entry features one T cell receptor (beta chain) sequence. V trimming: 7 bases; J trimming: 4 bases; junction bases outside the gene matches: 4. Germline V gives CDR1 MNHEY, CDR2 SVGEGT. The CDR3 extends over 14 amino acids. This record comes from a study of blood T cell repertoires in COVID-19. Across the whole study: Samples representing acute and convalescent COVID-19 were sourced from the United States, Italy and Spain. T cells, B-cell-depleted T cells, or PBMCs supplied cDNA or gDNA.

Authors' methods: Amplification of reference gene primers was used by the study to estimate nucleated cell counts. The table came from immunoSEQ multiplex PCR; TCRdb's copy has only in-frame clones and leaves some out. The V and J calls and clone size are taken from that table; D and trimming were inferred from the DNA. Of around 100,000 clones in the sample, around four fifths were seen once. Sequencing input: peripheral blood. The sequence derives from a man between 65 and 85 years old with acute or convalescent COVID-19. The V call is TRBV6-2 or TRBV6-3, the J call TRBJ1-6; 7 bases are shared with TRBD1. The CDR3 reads CASIPGQYNSPLHF. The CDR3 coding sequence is TGTGCCAGCATCCCGGGACAGTATAATTCACCCCTCCACTTT.